This T cell receptor beta chain was recovered during a study of cytomegalovirus exposure and HLA in healthy donors. V lost 3 bases, J lost 2 bases, and 14 bases lay in between. CDR3 size: 15 residues. CDR1 and CDR2 from the germline V gene are SGHDT and YYEEEE. As for this clone: Its antigen is unidentified.

Study observations and caveats: The availability of immune exposure information extended only to CMV serostatus.

PCR primers comprised 60 Vbeta and 13 Jbeta primers. The method was immunoSEQ multiplex PCR; TCRdb's version includes in-frame clones alone and lacks a portion of them. The table shows 140,000 to 150,000 clones, with around 80% occurring only once. Source material: PBMCs. The source of this sequence is a female donor in good health and CMV-seronegative. This chain connects TRBV5-6 to TRBJ1-1; the D gene is possibly TRBD1 (5 bases). The CDR3 DNA sequence: TGTGCCAGCAGCTCCCTAGACAGAGTCAACACTGAAGCTTTCTTT. Translation gives CASSSLDRVNTEAFF. The full variable domain, with the rest looked up from reference TRBV5-6 and TRBJ1-1, is DAGVTQSPTHLIKTRGQQVTLRCSPKSGHDTVSWYQQALGQGPQFIFQYYEEEERQRGNFPDRFSGHQFPNYSSELNVNALLLGDSALYLCASSSLDRVNTEAFFGQGTRLTVV.